One T cell receptor (beta chain) is described in this entry. The data stem from a study of blood T cell repertoires in COVID-19. Study as a whole: T cells, B-cell-depleted T cells, or PBMCs provided the cDNA or gDNA that served as material.

The CDR3 has 14 residues. Germline-derived CDR1 and CDR2 are ENHRY and SYGVKD. Trimming took 11 bases from V and 7 from J, leaving 20 bases between them. How the authors handled the data: It was from reference gene primer amplification that nucleated cell counts were estimated. Libraries were prepared by immunoSEQ multiplex PCR; TCRdb keeps only in-frame clonotypes and omits some of them. From that table come the V and J calls and clone size; the DNA was used to work out D and trimming. The data contain about 480,000 clones, approximately 87% of them singletons. This clonotype was sampled from a middle-aged woman who had recovered from COVID-19. Sequenced: PBMCs or T cells enriched from blood (not recorded which). J is TRBJ2-2 and V is TRBV10-3; a possible D gene is TRBD1 (6 bases). CDR3 nucleotides: TGTGCCGTTCAGCGGCAGGGGATGAACGGGGAGCTGTTTTTT. Its protein product is CAVQRQGMNGELFF.